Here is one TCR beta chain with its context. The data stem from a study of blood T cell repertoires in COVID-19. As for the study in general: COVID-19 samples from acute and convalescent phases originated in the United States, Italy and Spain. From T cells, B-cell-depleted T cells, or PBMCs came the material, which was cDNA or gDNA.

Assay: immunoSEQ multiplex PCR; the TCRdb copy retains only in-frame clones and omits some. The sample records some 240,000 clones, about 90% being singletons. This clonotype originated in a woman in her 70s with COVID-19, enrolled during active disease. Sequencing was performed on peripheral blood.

This chain's CDR3 is CASSLVGPSYEQYF. The CDR3 region has the DNA TGTGCCAGCAGTTTAGTGGGGCCCTCCTACGAGCAGTACTTC. J is TRBJ2-7 and V is TRBV27; the D gene is possibly TRBD1 (5 bases). Germline assignment: CDR1 MNHEY and CDR2 SMNVEV (reference sequence). The CDR3 runs to 14 residues. V lost 2 bases to trimming and J lost 0 bases, with 8 bases between them.